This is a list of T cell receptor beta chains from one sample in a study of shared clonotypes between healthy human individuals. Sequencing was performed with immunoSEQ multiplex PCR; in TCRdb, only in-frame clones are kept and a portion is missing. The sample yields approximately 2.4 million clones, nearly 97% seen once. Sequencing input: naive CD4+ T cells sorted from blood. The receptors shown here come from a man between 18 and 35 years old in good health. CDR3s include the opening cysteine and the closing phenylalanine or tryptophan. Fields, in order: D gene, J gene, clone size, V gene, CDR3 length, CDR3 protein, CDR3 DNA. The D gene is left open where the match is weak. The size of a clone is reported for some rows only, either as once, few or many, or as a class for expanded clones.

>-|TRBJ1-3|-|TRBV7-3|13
CARGTLEGNTIYF
TGTGCCAGAGGGACTCTAGAAGGAAACACCATATATTTT
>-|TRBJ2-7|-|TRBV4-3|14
CASSPQTGTGEQYF
TGCGCCAGCAGCCCCCAAACAGGGACGGGGGAGCAGTACTTC
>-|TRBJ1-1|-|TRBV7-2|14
CASVPGAVNTEAFF
TGTGCCAGCGTTCCTGGGGCGGTTAACACTGAAGCTTTCTTT
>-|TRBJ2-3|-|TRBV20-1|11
CSARGKDTQYF
TGCAGTGCTAGAGGGAAAGATACGCAGTATTTT
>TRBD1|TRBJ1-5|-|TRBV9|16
CASSLDAGQGRQPQHF
TGTGCCAGCTCCCTAGACGCGGGACAGGGGCGTCAGCCCCAGCATTTT
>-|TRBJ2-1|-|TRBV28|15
CASSFLRGGYNEQFF
TGTGCCAGCAGTTTCCTCAGGGGCGGCTACAATGAGCAGTTCTTC
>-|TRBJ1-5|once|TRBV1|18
CTSRSSPGTLPGNQPQHF
TGCACCAGCAGAAGCAGTCCCGGGACCCTCCCCGGCAATCAGCCCCAGCATTTT
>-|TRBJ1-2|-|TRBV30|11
CAWKSGPGYTF
TGTGCCTGGAAATCCGGGCCTGGCTACACCTTC
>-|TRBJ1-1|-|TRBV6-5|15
CASSYSNRVRTEAFF
TGTGCCAGCAGTTACTCGAACAGGGTGCGCACTGAAGCTTTCTTT
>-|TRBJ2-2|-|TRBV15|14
CATSRDWNTGELFF
TGTGCCACCAGCAGAGATTGGAACACCGGGGAGCTGTTTTTT
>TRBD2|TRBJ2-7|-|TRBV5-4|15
CASSVFSGRTDEQYF
TGTGCCAGCAGCGTCTTTAGCGGGAGGACCGACGAGCAGTACTTC
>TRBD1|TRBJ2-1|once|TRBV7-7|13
CASSLSRGNEQFF
TGTGCTAGCAGCTTAAGCAGGGGGAATGAGCAGTTCTTC
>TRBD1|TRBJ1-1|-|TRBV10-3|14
CATEGGDRVTEAFF
TGTGCCACCGAAGGAGGGGACAGGGTCACTGAAGCTTTCTTT
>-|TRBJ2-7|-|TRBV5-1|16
CASSSGPGGLSYEQYF
TGCGCCAGCAGTTCTGGCCCCGGGGGACTCTCCTACGAGCAGTACTTC
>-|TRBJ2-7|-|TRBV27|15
CASSQPRGRMSEQYF
TGTGCCAGTTCTCAACCACGGGGTAGAATGAGCGAGCAGTACTTC
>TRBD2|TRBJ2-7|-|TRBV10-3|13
CAIRTSGSYEQYF
TGTGCCATCAGGACTAGCGGCTCCTACGAGCAGTACTTC
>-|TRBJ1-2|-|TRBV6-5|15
CASSYRAEPNYGYTF
TGTGCCAGCAGTTACCGGGCAGAACCTAACTATGGCTACACCTTC
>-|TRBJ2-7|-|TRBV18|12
CASSPDFYEQYF
TGTGCCAGCTCACCCGACTTCTACGAGCAGTACTTC
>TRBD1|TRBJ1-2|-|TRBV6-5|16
CASSYSRTGVGYGYTF
TGTGCCAGCAGTTACTCTCGGACAGGGGTTGGCTATGGCTACACCTTC
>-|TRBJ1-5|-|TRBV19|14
CASSIGSGNQPQHF
TGTGCCAGTAGTATAGGGTCCGGGAATCAGCCCCAGCATTTT